The TCR beta chain under discussion was sequenced for a study of cytomegalovirus exposure and HLA in healthy donors. The PCR used 60 Vbeta and 13 Jbeta primers. Assay used: immunoSEQ multiplex PCR; TCRdb lists only in-frame clones, some missing. The table includes around 75,000 clones, 78% detected once. Overall study findings and caveats: Most of the TCR beta V segments (in an earlier analysis) were productive either about 87% or about 30% of the time. Cytomegalovirus association was listed for 150 to 200 TCR beta chains. A later analysis showed TCR association rates differing by HLA locus, peaking at DRB1 and lowest at HLA-C.

CDR1 is MNHNS, CDR2 SASEGT, per germline. V lost 6 bases to trimming and J lost 5 bases, with 13 bases between them. The CDR3 has 13 residues. Details on this clone: Its specificity is unknown.

The sequenced sample consisted of PBMCs. The TCR was taken from a man aged 40-49 years in good health and CMV-seronegative. V is TRBV6-1 and J is TRBJ1-1; a weak D match, TRBD1 (5 bases). Here the CDR3 reads CASSEWGVTEAFF. CDR3 DNA: TGTGCCAGCAGCGAATGGGGGGTTACTGAAGCTTTCTTT.